These T cell receptor beta chains were read from a single sample in a study of memory CD4+ T cells and cytomegalovirus serostatus. Profiling relied on immunoSEQ multiplex PCR, and the TCRdb table lists in-frame clones only, not all of them. The sample has approximately 47,000 clones, 78% seen once; the top ten hold around 0.91%. The sequencing input was memory CD4+ T cells from blood. Receptors originate from an adult in good health and CMV-seronegative. CDR3s include the opening cysteine and the closing phenylalanine or tryptophan. Each record gives: D gene, V gene, J gene, clone size, CDR3 protein, CDR3 DNA. A D gene is named only where the DNA matches it firmly. A clone size is listed for some rows: how often the clone was seen (once, few, many), or a class if it is expanded.

d_gene: TRBD2
v_gene: TRBV4-2
j_gene: TRBJ2-3
abundance: .
CDR3aa: CASARTSGNTDTQYF
CDR3nt: TGTGCCAGCGCGCGGACTAGCGGGAACACAGATACGCAGTATTTT

d_gene: .
v_gene: TRBV6-5
j_gene: TRBJ1-2
abundance: .
CDR3aa: CASSYRQFNYGYTF
CDR3nt: TGTGCCAGCAGTTACAGACAGTTCAACTATGGCTACACCTTC

d_gene: TRBD1
v_gene: TRBV5-1
j_gene: TRBJ1-1
abundance: .
CDR3aa: CASSPVGTGVANTEAFF
CDR3nt: TGCGCCAGCAGCCCGGTGGGGACAGGGGTCGCGAACACTGAAGCTTTCTTT

d_gene: TRBD1
v_gene: TRBV4-3
j_gene: TRBJ2-3
abundance: few
CDR3aa: CASSQDRPGQSTDTQYF
CDR3nt: TGCGCCAGCAGCCAAGATCGGCCGGGACAGAGCACAGATACGCAGTATTTT

d_gene: .
v_gene: TRBV28
j_gene: TRBJ1-6
abundance: .
CDR3aa: CASSLGWGQGGSPLHF
CDR3nt: TGTGCCAGCAGTTTAGGTTGGGGGCAGGGCGGGTCACCCCTCCACTTT

d_gene: TRBD1
v_gene: TRBV7-2
j_gene: TRBJ1-6
abundance: .
CDR3aa: CASSFRQGDNSPLHF
CDR3nt: TGTGCCAGCAGCTTTCGACAGGGAGATAATTCACCCCTCCACTTT

d_gene: .
v_gene: TRBV19
j_gene: TRBJ2-1
abundance: once
CDR3aa: CASSTHDTNNEQFF
CDR3nt: TGTGCCAGTAGTACCCACGACACTAACAATGAGCAGTTCTTC

d_gene: .
v_gene: TRBV7-6
j_gene: TRBJ2-5
abundance: .
CDR3aa: CASSLGGPSGAQYF
CDR3nt: TGTGCCAGCAGCTTAGGGGGGCCCTCGGGGGCCCAGTACTTC

d_gene: .
v_gene: TRBV11-2
j_gene: TRBJ2-6
abundance: .
CDR3aa: CASSRYQGAGANVLTF
CDR3nt: TGTGCCAGCAGCCGCTACCAGGGCGCTGGGGCCAACGTCCTGACTTTC

d_gene: .
v_gene: TRBV5-5
j_gene: TRBJ1-4
abundance: few
CDR3aa: CASSLHGAKLFF
CDR3nt: TGTGCCAGCAGCCTCCACGGTGCCAAACTGTTTTTT

d_gene: .
v_gene: TRBV5-5
j_gene: TRBJ1-4
abundance: once
CDR3aa: CASSFGSGREKLFF
CDR3nt: TGTGCCAGCAGCTTCGGGAGTGGGCGTGAAAAACTGTTTTTT

d_gene: .
v_gene: TRBV4-1
j_gene: TRBJ1-2
abundance: .
CDR3aa: CASSQDQSRFYGYTF
CDR3nt: TGCGCCAGCAGCCAAGATCAATCGAGGTTCTATGGCTACACCTTC

d_gene: .
v_gene: TRBV6-1
j_gene: TRBJ1-4
abundance: .
CDR3aa: CASRPQGEKLFF
CDR3nt: TGTGCCAGCAGACCCCAGGGCGAAAAACTGTTTTTT

d_gene: TRBD1
v_gene: TRBV7-9
j_gene: TRBJ1-6
abundance: .
CDR3aa: CASSVDRGQGSPLHF
CDR3nt: TGTGCCAGCAGCGTCGACAGGGGCCAGGGTTCACCCCTCCACTTT

d_gene: .
v_gene: TRBV7-3
j_gene: TRBJ2-1
abundance: .
CDR3aa: CASSLNNEQFF
CDR3nt: TGTGCCAGCAGCTTAAACAATGAGCAGTTCTTC

d_gene: TRBD1
v_gene: TRBV6-1
j_gene: TRBJ2-7
abundance: .
CDR3aa: CASSEALLTSRQGGTNF
CDR3nt: TGTGCCAGCAGTGAAGCGCTCTTAACCTCCAGACAGGGGGGAACAAACTTC

d_gene: TRBD1
v_gene: TRBV28
j_gene: TRBJ1-3
abundance: .
CDR3aa: CASRFHRGGNTIYF
CDR3nt: TGTGCCAGCAGATTCCACAGGGGTGGAAACACCATATATTTT

d_gene: .
v_gene: TRBV18
j_gene: TRBJ1-1
abundance: .
CDR3aa: CASSPIGRNTEAFF
CDR3nt: TGTGCCAGCTCACCCATAGGACGCAACACTGAAGCTTTCTTT

d_gene: .
v_gene: TRBV7-9
j_gene: TRBJ1-2
abundance: .
CDR3aa: CASSTRRGGYGYTF
CDR3nt: TGTGCCAGCAGCACAAGGCGGGGTGGCTATGGCTACACCTTC

d_gene: TRBD1
v_gene: TRBV28
j_gene: TRBJ2-2
abundance: .
CDR3aa: CASSWVPGQVVAGELFF
CDR3nt: TGTGCCAGCAGTTGGGTCCCGGGACAGGTTGTGGCCGGGGAGCTGTTTTTT

d_gene: TRBD2
v_gene: TRBV7-3
j_gene: TRBJ2-5
abundance: once
CDR3aa: CASSPGTSGGQETQYF
CDR3nt: TGTGCCAGCAGCCCAGGAACTAGCGGGGGACAAGAGACCCAGTACTTC

d_gene: .
v_gene: TRBV7-2
j_gene: TRBJ2-2
abundance: .
CDR3aa: CASTPPSVNTGELFF
CDR3nt: TGTGCCAGCACCCCCCCCTCCGTGAACACCGGGGAGCTGTTTTTT

d_gene: .
v_gene: TRBV29-1
j_gene: TRBJ2-5
abundance: .
CDR3aa: CSVDHWLTEQETQYF
CDR3nt: TGCAGCGTTGACCATTGGTTGACAGAGCAAGAGACCCAGTACTTC

d_gene: .
v_gene: TRBV7-3
j_gene: TRBJ2-2
abundance: few
CDR3aa: CASSLVPQGTGELFF
CDR3nt: TGTGCCAGCAGCTTGGTTCCCCAAGGAACCGGGGAGCTGTTTTTT

d_gene: TRBD1
v_gene: TRBV7-2
j_gene: TRBJ1-1
abundance: .
CDR3aa: CASKRQGANLNTEAFF
CDR3nt: TGTGCCAGCAAGCGACAGGGGGCCAATCTGAACACTGAAGCTTTCTTT

d_gene: .
v_gene: TRBV6-1
j_gene: TRBJ2-5
abundance: .
CDR3aa: CASSPQETQYF
CDR3nt: TGTGCCAGCAGTCCGCAAGAGACCCAGTACTTC

d_gene: .
v_gene: TRBV19
j_gene: TRBJ1-5
abundance: .
CDR3aa: CASSIGTTSNQPQHF
CDR3nt: TGTGCCAGTAGTATTGGGACAACTAGCAATCAGCCCCAGCATTTT

d_gene: TRBD1
v_gene: TRBV5-1
j_gene: TRBJ2-7
abundance: once
CDR3aa: CASSGGQGRYEQYF
CDR3nt: TGCGCCAGCAGCGGGGGACAGGGGAGGTACGAGCAGTACTTC

d_gene: .
v_gene: TRBV15
j_gene: TRBJ1-4
abundance: .
CDR3aa: CATSRDSVANEKLFF
CDR3nt: TGTGCCACCAGCAGAGATTCAGTAGCTAATGAAAAACTGTTTTTT

d_gene: .
v_gene: TRBV4-3
j_gene: TRBJ1-1
abundance: .
CDR3aa: CASSQEGQGDTEAFF
CDR3nt: TGCGCCAGCAGCCAAGAAGGGCAGGGAGACACTGAAGCTTTCTTT

d_gene: .
v_gene: TRBV4-3
j_gene: TRBJ1-1
abundance: .
CDR3aa: CASSQDFRRTEAFF
CDR3nt: TGCGCCAGCAGCCAAGATTTTAGGCGGACTGAAGCTTTCTTT

d_gene: TRBD1
v_gene: TRBV6-1
j_gene: TRBJ1-2
abundance: .
CDR3aa: CASSMGTGNYGYTF
CDR3nt: TGTGCCAGCAGTATGGGGACAGGGAACTATGGCTACACCTTC

d_gene: TRBD1
v_gene: TRBV6-1
j_gene: TRBJ1-1
abundance: .
CDR3aa: CASSETGLRMNTEAFF
CDR3nt: TGTGCCAGCAGTGAGACAGGGCTTCGGATGAACACTGAAGCTTTCTTT

d_gene: TRBD1
v_gene: TRBV30
j_gene: TRBJ1-1
abundance: .
CDR3aa: CAWSIRGSTEAFF
CDR3nt: TGTGCCTGGAGCATCAGGGGGAGCACTGAAGCTTTCTTT

d_gene: .
v_gene: TRBV5-6
j_gene: TRBJ2-2
abundance: .
CDR3aa: CASSPEGGALNTGELFF
CDR3nt: TGTGCCAGCAGTCCCGAGGGGGGGGCACTGAACACCGGGGAGCTGTTTTTT

d_gene: TRBD1
v_gene: TRBV18
j_gene: TRBJ1-5
abundance: .
CDR3aa: CASSPGQRNQPQHF
CDR3nt: TGTGCCAGCTCCCCGGGACAGCGAAATCAGCCCCAGCATTTT

d_gene: .
v_gene: TRBV6-6
j_gene: TRBJ1-6
abundance: .
CDR3aa: CASRETYSPLHF
CDR3nt: TGTGCCAGCAGGGAAACTTATTCACCCCTCCACTTT

d_gene: TRBD2
v_gene: TRBV7-9
j_gene: TRBJ2-7
abundance: .
CDR3aa: CASSRGGGYEQYF
CDR3nt: TGTGCCAGCAGCCGCGGCGGGGGCTACGAGCAGTACTTC

d_gene: .
v_gene: TRBV28
j_gene: TRBJ1-1
abundance: .
CDR3aa: CASKQGAKAFF
CDR3nt: TGTGCCAGTAAACAGGGCGCGAAAGCTTTCTTT

d_gene: TRBD1
v_gene: TRBV2
j_gene: TRBJ1-2
abundance: .
CDR3aa: CASSGDRGRYGYTF
CDR3nt: TGTGCCAGCAGTGGTGACAGGGGACGGTATGGCTACACCTTC

d_gene: .
v_gene: TRBV5-8
j_gene: TRBJ1-5
abundance: .
CDR3aa: CASSPPYSQIGIGNQPQHF
CDR3nt: TGTGCCAGCAGCCCACCATACAGCCAGATAGGAATTGGCAATCAGCCCCAGCATTTT

d_gene: TRBD1
v_gene: TRBV28
j_gene: TRBJ2-7
abundance: few
CDR3aa: CASSLYRQGSYEQYF
CDR3nt: TGTGCCAGCAGTTTGTACCGACAGGGCTCCTACGAGCAGTACTTC

d_gene: .
v_gene: TRBV7-2
j_gene: TRBJ2-4
abundance: .
CDR3aa: CASSLKQDNIQYF
CDR3nt: TGTGCCAGCAGCTTAAAGCAGGACAACATTCAGTACTTC

d_gene: TRBD2
v_gene: TRBV5-4
j_gene: TRBJ2-2
abundance: .
CDR3aa: CASSGHSGGVTGELFF
CDR3nt: TGTGCCAGCAGCGGCCATAGCGGGGGGGTGACCGGGGAGCTGTTTTTT

d_gene: .
v_gene: TRBV5-5
j_gene: TRBJ1-6
abundance: .
CDR3aa: CASSLALDGDNSPLHF
CDR3nt: TGTGCCAGCAGCTTGGCCCTCGACGGGGATAATTCACCCCTCCACTTT

d_gene: TRBD2
v_gene: TRBV4-2
j_gene: TRBJ2-1
abundance: .
CDR3aa: CASSQAGGESSYNEQFF
CDR3nt: TGTGCCAGCAGCCAGGCCGGGGGGGAGAGCTCCTACAATGAGCAGTTCTTC

d_gene: TRBD1
v_gene: TRBV18
j_gene: TRBJ2-2
abundance: .
CDR3aa: CASSSPGQGRTGELFF
CDR3nt: TGTGCCAGCTCATCGCCAGGACAGGGGAGAACCGGGGAGCTGTTTTTT

d_gene: TRBD1
v_gene: TRBV19
j_gene: TRBJ1-4
abundance: .
CDR3aa: CASRSGQGRVAEKLFF
CDR3nt: TGTGCCAGTAGATCAGGACAGGGACGAGTAGCGGAAAAACTGTTTTTT

d_gene: .
v_gene: TRBV9
j_gene: TRBJ1-1
abundance: medium-sized
CDR3aa: CASSADSGNTEAFF
CDR3nt: TGTGCCAGCAGCGCGGACAGCGGGAACACTGAAGCTTTCTTT

d_gene: .
v_gene: TRBV7-2
j_gene: TRBJ2-7
abundance: .
CDR3aa: CASTTYLTTYEQYF
CDR3nt: TGTGCCAGCACCACATATTTGACTACCTACGAGCAGTACTTC

d_gene: .
v_gene: TRBV10-2
j_gene: TRBJ2-1
abundance: once
CDR3aa: CASSEFRGAYNEQFF
CDR3nt: TGCGCCAGCAGTGAGTTTAGGGGGGCATACAATGAGCAGTTCTTC

d_gene: .
v_gene: TRBV28
j_gene: TRBJ2-7
abundance: .
CDR3aa: CASSLLAGSYEQYF
CDR3nt: TGTGCCAGCAGTTTGTTGGCAGGCTCCTACGAGCAGTACTTC

d_gene: .
v_gene: TRBV19
j_gene: TRBJ1-2
abundance: .
CDR3aa: CASTLQGSTGGYTF
CDR3nt: TGTGCCAGTACCCTACAGGGCAGCACGGGCGGCTACACCTTC